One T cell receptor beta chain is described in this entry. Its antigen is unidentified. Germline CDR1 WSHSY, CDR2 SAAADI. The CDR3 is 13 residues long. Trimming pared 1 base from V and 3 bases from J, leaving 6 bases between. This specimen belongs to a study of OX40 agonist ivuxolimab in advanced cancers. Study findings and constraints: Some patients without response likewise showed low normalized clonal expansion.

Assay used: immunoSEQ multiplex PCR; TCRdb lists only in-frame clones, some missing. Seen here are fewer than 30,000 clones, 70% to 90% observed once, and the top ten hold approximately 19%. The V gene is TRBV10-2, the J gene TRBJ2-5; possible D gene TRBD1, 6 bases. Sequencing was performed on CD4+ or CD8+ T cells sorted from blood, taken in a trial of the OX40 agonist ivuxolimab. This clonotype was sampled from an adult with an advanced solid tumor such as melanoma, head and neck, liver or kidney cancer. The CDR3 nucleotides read TGCGCCAGCAGTGAGTACAGGGAAGAGACCCAGTACTTC. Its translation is CASSEYREETQYF.